A single sample gave rise to the 24 T cell receptor beta chains below, sequenced in a study of T cells in Graves' hyperthyroidism and ophthalmopathy (dated by TCRdb to between 2018 and 2021). The protocol used for the library was multiplex PCR. Sequencer: Illumina HiSeq 2000. The TCR beta CDR3 regions were amplified from RNA transcripts. For the first round of RT-PCR on the TCR CDR3, the HTBI primer set was used together with the Qiagen OneStep RT-PCR kit. TCRdb reanalyzed the raw reads on its own, using fastp at Q25 for trimming and MiXCR for clone calling, and kept in-frame beta chains. A single entry per CDR3 protein holds the most common genes and DNA from its merged rows. This sample gives about 700,000 distinct CDR3 sequences in total; 14% of them show up just once. Around 9.6% of the sample lies in the top ten. The sample was blood. These receptors were obtained from a woman aged 18-29 years with Graves' hyperthyroidism.

This clonotype was seen at least ten times. Written as DNA, the CDR3 is TGCAGTGCCGACGAGGTCTACAATGAGCAGTTCTTC. This gives the protein CSADEVYNEQFF. The chain has TRBV20-1 and TRBJ2-1; no reliable D call. Germline V gene data show CDR1 as DFQATT and CDR2 as SNEGSKA (reference sequence). This CDR3 has 12 amino acids. Trimming shortened V by 6 bases and J by 3 bases, and 9 bases separated the two germline ends.

This clonotype was picked up a small number of times. The chain links TRBV4-2 to TRBJ2-2; 9 bases agree with TRBD2. V lost 2 bases and J lost 2; bases outside the gene matches: 15. The CDR3 totals 20 residues. Looked up from germline, CDR1 is LGHNA and CDR2 is YNFKEQ. Here the CDR3 reads CASSQLFRTSENGNTGELFF. Written as DNA, the CDR3 is TGTGCCAGCAGCCAACTATTTAGGACTAGCGAAAATGGAAACACCGGGGAGCTGTTTTTT.

This clonotype has at least ten counts. The chain uses TRBV6-1 and TRBJ2-5, with no clear D. V was shortened by 3 bases and J by 2 bases, with 19 bases between the two germline ends. CDR3 length: 17 amino acids. Germline V gene data show CDR1 as MNHNS and CDR2 as SASEGT. CDR3 residues: CASSDPPIPRRQETQYF. For the CDR3, the DNA is TGTGCCAGCAGTGATCCCCCAATTCCCCGGCGGCAAGAGACCCAGTACTTC.

This clonotype was observed a few times. The rearrangement links TRBV4-3 to TRBJ1-4; 7 nucleotides line up with TRBD1. Germline V gene lookup returns CDR1 LGHNA and CDR2 YSLEER. V lost 3 bases and J lost 4; bases outside the gene matches: 8. The CDR3 is 16 residues long. CDR3 bases: TGCGCCAGCAGCCACGATCCGGGACAGAGTAATGAAAAACTGTTTTTT. This encodes CASSHDPGQSNEKLFF.

In this sample, this clonotype turned up many times. This chain links TRBV7-3 with TRBJ2-1; D is possibly TRBD1 (6 bases). The germline CDR1 and CDR2 sequences are SGHTA and FQGTGA. The V end was cut by 3 bases, the J end by 11 bases, with 11 bases between. This CDR3 spans 12 amino acids. CDR3 coding DNA: TGTGCCAGCAGCTTGCAGGGGCAAAAGCAGTTCTTC. Protein sequence: CASSLQGQKQFF.

This clonotype has a handful of counts. A single base separates this from a much larger clone, so it may be a read error. This is likely a read error, given that the CDR3 carries no conserved phenylalanine or tryptophan at its end. The rearrangement links TRBV3-1 to TRBJ1-1; tentative D call: TRBD1 (5 bases). The CDR3 spans 12 residues. Germline V gives CDR1 LGHDT, CDR2 YNNKEL (reference sequence). V lost 4 bases, J lost 6 bases, and 9 bases lay in between. Written as DNA, the CDR3 is TGTGCCAGCAGCCGGCAGGGTGCTGAAGCTTTCCTT. Its protein is CASSRQGAEAFL.

This chain connects TRBV7-2 to TRBJ1-5; D remains ambiguous. With 5 bases removed from V and 0 bases from J, the gap between germline ends came to 20 bases. This CDR3 contains 18 residues. Germline lookup yields CDR1 SGHTA and CDR2 FQGNSA. CDR3 residues: CASSQSGPTVYSNQPQHF. Written as DNA, the CDR3 is TGTGCCAGCAGCCAAAGCGGGCCGACCGTCTATAGCAATCAGCCCCAGCATTTT. Full variable domain (missing parts from reference TRBV7-2 and TRBJ1-5): GAGVSQSPSNKVTEKGKDVELRCDPISGHTALYWYRQSLGQGLEFLIYFQGNSAPDKSGLPSDRFSAERTGGSVSTLTIQRTQQEDSAVYLCASSQSGPTVYSNQPQHFGDGTRLSIL.

This chain's CDR3 is CASSLNTGSNYGYTF. The DNA of the CDR3 is TGTGCCAGCAGCCTAAACACTGGGAGTAACTATGGCTACACCTTC. This rearrangement joins TRBV13 to TRBJ1-2, with D uncertain. The V end lost 5 bases, the J end lost 1 base, and 14 bases lay between the germline ends. In germline, CDR1 is PRHDT, CDR2 FYEKMQ (reference sequence). The CDR3 totals 15 residues. The full variable domain, its missing parts supplied by reference TRBV13 and TRBJ1-2, is AAGVIQSPRHLIKEKRETATLKCYPIPRHDTVYWYQQGPGQDPQFLISFYEKMQSDKGSIPDRFSAQQFSDYHSELNMSSLELGDSALYFCASSLNTGSNYGYTFGSGTRLTVV.

This clonotype was seen a few times. The rearrangement uses TRBV6-5 and TRBJ1-4; 12 nucleotides match TRBD1. With 2 bases clipped from V and 4 bases from J, the junction kept 11 bases outside the gene matches. The CDR3 covers 19 residues. CDR1 and CDR2 from the germline V gene are MNHEY and SVGAGI. As DNA, the CDR3 is TGTGCCAGCAGTTACCCGGGACAGGGGGCGGATGTGATTAATGAAAAACTGTTTTTT. This translates into CASSYPGQGADVINEKLFF.

Details on this clonotype: It may be a read error: a sequence one base away is much more abundant. As the CDR3 is not closed by the conserved phenylalanine or tryptophan, this likely results from a read error. The chain is built from TRBV3-1 and TRBJ2-3; 8 bases map to TRBD2. The CDR3 is 17 amino acids. CDR1 is LGHDT, CDR2 YNNKEL, per germline (reference sequence). J was trimmed by 2 bases and V by 3 bases; bases with no gene match: 10. The CDR3 reads CASSQGPAGGPTDTQYL. DNA for the CDR3: TGTGCCAGCAGCCAGGGTCCGGCGGGAGGCCCCACAGATACGCAGTATCTT.

A remark on this clonotype: One base away lies a much larger clone, so this may be a sequencing read error. The CDR3 loop is CASSQDPWANFGYTF. The CDR3, as DNA: TGCGCCAGCAGCCAAGATCCGTGGGCTAACTTTGGCTACACCTTC. The V call is TRBV4-3, the J call TRBJ1-2; D not resolved. Germline-derived CDR1 and CDR2 are LGHNA and YSLEER. The CDR3 covers 15 residues.

Comments on this clonotype: A much more abundant neighbour one base away suggests this may be a read error. This CDR3 fails to terminate in the conserved phenylalanine or tryptophan, so it likely reflects a read error. The chain links TRBV20-1 to TRBJ1-2; 8 nucleotides align to TRBD1. Germline CDR1 DFQATT, CDR2 SNEGSKA (reference sequence). This CDR3 is 12 amino acids long. With V trimmed by 6 bases and J by 4 bases, 4 bases remained unmatched. In nucleotides, the CDR3 is TGCAGTGCCCGAGACAGGGGCTATGGCTACACCTTA. It translates to CSARDRGYGYTL.

In this sample, this clonotype turned up a few times. V and J are TRBV2 and TRBJ2-2; 8 bases are a match to TRBD1. Germline V lookup: CDR1 SNHLY, CDR2 FYNNEI. V lost 6 bases, J lost 5 bases, and 11 bases stayed unmatched. This CDR3 contains 16 residues. The CDR3 DNA reads as TGTGCCAGCAGGGAATGGGACAGGATGGAGACCGGGGAGCTGTTTTTT. Residues: CASREWDRMETGELFF.

This clonotype was seen repeatedly, ten times or more. The chain combines TRBV18 with TRBJ2-7, with 11 bases lining up with TRBD2. J lost 4 bases, V lost 8 bases, and 13 bases had no gene match. Germline assignment: CDR1 KGHSH and CDR2 LQKENI. The CDR3 loop spans 16 amino acids. DNA for the CDR3: TGTGCCAGCAGTCCCCCTGGACTAGCGGGTGTTTACGAGCAGTACTTC. Amino acids: CASSPPGLAGVYEQYF. The full variable domain, completed using reference TRBV18 and TRBJ2-7, is NAGVMQNPRHLVRRRGQEARLRCSPMKGHSHVYWYRQLPEEGLKFMVYLQKENIIDESGMPKERFSAEFPKEGPSILRIQQVVRGDSAAYFCASSPPGLAGVYEQYFGPGTRLTVT.

The genes are TRBV10-3 and TRBJ2-7, with 7 positions matching TRBD1. Germline V lookup: CDR1 ENHRY, CDR2 SYGVKD. The CDR3 contains 14 residues. The J segment lost 3 bases and the V segment lost 5 bases, leaving 7 bases of the junction unmatched. The CDR3 nucleotides read TGTGCCATCAGTTTTGATACAGGGGACTACGAGCAGTACTTC. Amino acids: CAISFDTGDYEQYF.

This clonotype has a handful of counts. The chain carries TRBV19 and TRBJ2-3; D may correspond to TRBD1 or TRBD2 (5 bases each). V lost 6 bases to trimming and J lost 0 bases, with 16 bases between them. The germline V gene encodes CDR1 LNHDA and CDR2 SQIVND (reference sequence). This CDR3 contains 16 residues. DNA of the CDR3: TGTGCCAGTAGCCTCCGGGACCGAGGTAGCACAGATACGCAGTATTTT. Encoded protein: CASSLRDRGSTDTQYF.

This clonotype came up many times. The V call is TRBV28, the J call TRBJ2-2; D remains ambiguous. The V end was cut by 6 bases, the J end by 6 bases, with 8 bases between. This CDR3 comprises 12 residues. Germline CDR1 MDHEN, CDR2 SYDVKM. CDR3 bases: TGTGCCAGCAGATCTAACCCCGGGGAGCTGTTTTTT. It is translated as CASRSNPGELFF.

This clonotype appeared a few times. The chain couples TRBV9 to TRBJ2-1; D may match TRBD1 or TRBD2 (9 bases each). Germline assignment: CDR1 SGDLS and CDR2 YYNGEE. V lost 3 bases to trimming and J lost 2 bases, with 33 bases between them. This CDR3 region has 22 residues. CDR3 sequence (DNA): TGTGCCAGCAGCGGGACAGGGGATACTAGCGGGCTTTTACTAGGCCCCTACAATGAGCAGTTCTTC. It encodes CASSGTGDTSGLLLGPYNEQFF.

Comments on this clonotype: This sequence may be a read error, since a much larger clone differs from it by one base. V usage is TRBV2 and J usage is TRBJ2-1, with 7 nucleotides matching TRBD2. Per germline, CDR1 SNHLY and CDR2 FYNNEI. CDR3 length: 14 amino acids. The CDR3 here is CASSGKRTSFWQSF. The CDR3 region has the DNA TGTGCCAGCAGTGGCAAACGGACTAGTTTTTGGCAGTCCTTC.

The V call is TRBV5-1, the J call TRBJ2-2; 7 bases fit TRBD2. The J segment lost 1 base and the V segment lost 4 bases, leaving 7 bases of the junction unmatched. Germline CDR1 and CDR2: SGHRS and YFSETQ. The CDR3 totals 16 residues. The CDR3 region is CASSTVAGVNTGELFF. The CDR3, as DNA: TGCGCCAGCAGCACTGTCGCGGGGGTGAACACCGGGGAGCTGTTTTTT.

This sequence joins TRBV11-2 and TRBJ1-4, with 8 bases fitting TRBD1. CDR1 and CDR2 (germline): SGHAT, FQNNGV. CDR3 length: 16 residues. With V trimmed by 1 base and J by 3 bases, 4 bases remained unmatched. The CDR3 nucleotides read TGTGCCAGCAGCTTAGCTGGACAGGGATCTAATGAAAAACTGTTTTTT. The encoded protein is CASSLAGQGSNEKLFF.

This clonotype was seen a handful of times. The gene calls are TRBV2 and TRBJ2-4, with D maybe TRBD1 (6 bases). Germline CDR1 and CDR2: SNHLY and FYNNEI. There are 14 residues in the CDR3. V lost 7 bases to trimming and J lost 5 bases, with 15 bases between them. CDR3 sequence: CASTSREGENIQYF. CDR3 DNA: TGTGCCAGCACCAGCCGAGAGGGGGAAAACATTCAGTACTTC.

This clonotype was counted ten times or more. J is TRBJ2-1 and V is TRBV7-9, with D unresolved. V lost 5 bases and J 5 bases, leaving 10 bases between the germline ends. Germline V gene data show CDR1 as SEHNR and CDR2 as FQNEAQ (reference sequence). The CDR3 covers 13 residues. The CDR3 loop is CASSKPDNNEQFF. CDR3 bases: TGTGCCAGCAGCAAACCGGATAACAATGAGCAGTTCTTC. Variable domain in full (rest from reference TRBV7-9 and TRBJ2-1): DTGVSQNPRHKITKRGQNVTFRCDPISEHNRLYWYRQTLGQGPEFLTYFQNEAQLEKSRLLSDRFSAERPKGSFSTLEIQRTEQGDSAMYLCASSKPDNNEQFFGPGTRLTVL.

V gene TRBV6-1 combines with J gene TRBJ2-1; TRBD2 aligns across 11 bases. J gave up 6 bases and V 4 bases, and 5 bases lay outside the gene matches. Germline V lookup: CDR1 MNHNS, CDR2 SASEGT. The CDR3 runs 15 residues. This CDR3 reads CASSASGRPGNEQFF. DNA for the CDR3: TGTGCCAGCAGTGCTAGCGGGAGGCCCGGCAATGAGCAGTTCTTC.